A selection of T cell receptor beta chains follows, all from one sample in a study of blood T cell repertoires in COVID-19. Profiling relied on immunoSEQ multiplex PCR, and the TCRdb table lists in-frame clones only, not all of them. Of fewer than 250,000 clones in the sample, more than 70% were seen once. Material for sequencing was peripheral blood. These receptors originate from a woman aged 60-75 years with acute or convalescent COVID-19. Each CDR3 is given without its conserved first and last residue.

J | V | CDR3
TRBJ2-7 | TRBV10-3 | AISDGAGGPNEQY
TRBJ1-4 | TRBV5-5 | ASSRGSFGEKLF
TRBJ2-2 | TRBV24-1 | ATRITSGSGELF
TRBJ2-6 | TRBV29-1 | SVEDRASGGTGANVLT
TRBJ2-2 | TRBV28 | ASSILGTGGSSGELF
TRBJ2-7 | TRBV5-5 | ASSLRTGEQY
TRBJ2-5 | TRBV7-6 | ASSPRRTGLETQY
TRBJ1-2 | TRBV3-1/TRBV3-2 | ASSAMGQGRGYT
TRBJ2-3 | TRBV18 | ASSAPLGAQY
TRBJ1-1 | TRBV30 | AWKDRSGAMNTEAF
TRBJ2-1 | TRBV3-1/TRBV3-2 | ASSLRTGGQF
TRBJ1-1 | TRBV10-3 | AISEGRDRGTEAF
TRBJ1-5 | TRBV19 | ASSADRGPGQPQH
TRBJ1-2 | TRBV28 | ASSFPGGVYGYT
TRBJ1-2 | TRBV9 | ASNPGQGNYGYT
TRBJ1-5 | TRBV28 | ASSITRRNNQPQH
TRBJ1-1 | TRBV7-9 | ASSLVSAGNTEAF